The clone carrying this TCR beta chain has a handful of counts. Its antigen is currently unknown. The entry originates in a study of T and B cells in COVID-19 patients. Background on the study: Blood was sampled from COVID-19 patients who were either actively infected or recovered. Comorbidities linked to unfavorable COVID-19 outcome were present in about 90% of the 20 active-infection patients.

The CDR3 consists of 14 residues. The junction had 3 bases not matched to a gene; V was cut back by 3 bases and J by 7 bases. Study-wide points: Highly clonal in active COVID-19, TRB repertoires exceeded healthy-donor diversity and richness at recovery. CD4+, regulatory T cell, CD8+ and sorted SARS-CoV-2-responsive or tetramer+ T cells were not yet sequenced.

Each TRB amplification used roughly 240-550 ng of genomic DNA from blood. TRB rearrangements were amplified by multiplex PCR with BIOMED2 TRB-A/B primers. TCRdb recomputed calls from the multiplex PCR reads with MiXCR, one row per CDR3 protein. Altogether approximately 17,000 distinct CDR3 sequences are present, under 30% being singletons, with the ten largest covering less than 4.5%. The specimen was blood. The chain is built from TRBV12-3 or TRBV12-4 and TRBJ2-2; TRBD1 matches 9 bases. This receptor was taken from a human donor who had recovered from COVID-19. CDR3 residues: CASSLTGGHGELFF. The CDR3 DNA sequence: TGTGCCAGCAGTTTGACAGGGGGGCACGGGGAGCTGTTTTTT.